This is a list of T cell receptor beta chains from one sample in a study of cytomegalovirus exposure and HLA in healthy donors. TCRdb keeps only in-frame clones here, not all; method: immunoSEQ multiplex PCR. The sample includes under 200,000 clones, approximately 80% of them seen just once. Specimen: PBMCs. Receptors were obtained from a man younger than 45 in good health and CMV-seronegative. CDR3s include the opening cysteine and the closing phenylalanine or tryptophan. The order of the fields is clone size, D gene, J gene, V gene, CDR3 DNA, CDR3 protein. A D gene is named only where the DNA matches it firmly. The size entry is marked missing in some rows and otherwise reads once, few, many or a size class.

>-|TRBD1|TRBJ1-1|TRBV4-2
TGTGCCAGCAGCCTGACAGGGAATAGAGCTGAAGCTTTCTTT
CASSLTGNRAEAFF
>-|-|TRBJ2-5|TRBV19
TGTGCCAGTGGCTACAGGAGCCTCGGGGAGACCCAGTACTTC
CASGYRSLGETQYF
>-|-|TRBJ1-4|TRBV19
TGTGCCAGTAGTATAGATCAGGGTAATGAAAAACTGTTTTTT
CASSIDQGNEKLFF
>-|-|TRBJ2-7|TRBV5-4
TGTGCCAGCAGCTTGTCTCTCTGGAGGGATAAGAACGAGCAGTACTTC
CASSLSLWRDKNEQYF
>-|-|TRBJ2-1|TRBV7-9
TGTGCCAGCAGCCTGTTTCAGGGTCCTGAGCAGTTCTTC
CASSLFQGPEQFF
>-|TRBD1|TRBJ2-4|TRBV19
TGTGCCAGTAGTTCCAGACAGGGGATGTCCAAAAACATTCAGTACTTC
CASSSRQGMSKNIQYF
>-|TRBD2|TRBJ2-3|TRBV6-5
TGTGCCAGCAGTTACACTAGCGGGATAATCACAGATACGCAGTATTTT
CASSYTSGIITDTQYF
>few|TRBD1|TRBJ1-5|TRBV27
TGTGCCAGCAGGCCCGACAGGGGGAATCAGCCCCAGCATTTT
CASRPDRGNQPQHF
>few|-|TRBJ1-1|TRBV7-9
TGTGCCAGCAGCCTCTCTGGGGCGGCCACTGAAGCTTTCTTT
CASSLSGAATEAFF
>-|-|TRBJ2-2|TRBV9
TGTGCCAGCAGCGTAGGTCCGGGAAACACCGGGGAGCTGTTTTTT
CASSVGPGNTGELFF
>-|TRBD2|TRBJ2-3|TRBV4-1
TGCGCCAGCAGCCAAGATGGAATCGGTGTTAGCGGGAGCTATACGCAGTATTTT
CASSQDGIGVSGSYTQYF
>-|TRBD2|TRBJ2-1|TRBV7-9
TGTGCCAGCAGCTTGCGATCCGGGACTAGTCCCAATGAGCAGTTCTTC
CASSLRSGTSPNEQFF
>-|TRBD1|TRBJ2-3|TRBV4-3
TGCGCCAGCAGCCCTGACAGGGTTCGAACAGATACGCAGTATTTT
CASSPDRVRTDTQYF
>once|-|TRBJ2-5|TRBV9
TGTGCCAGCAGCGTTAGCTGGCAAGAGACCCAGTACTTC
CASSVSWQETQYF
>few|-|TRBJ2-7|TRBV7-9
TGTGCCAGCAAAGGCGGCGTGCCGTACGAGCAGTACTTC
CASKGGVPYEQYF
>-|-|TRBJ1-5|TRBV28
TGTGCCAGCAGCGGGTCTTATCAGCCCCAGCATTTT
CASSGSYQPQHF